This passage covers 5 T cell receptor beta chains from one sample sequenced in a study of blood T cell repertoires in COVID-19. Assay: immunoSEQ multiplex PCR; the TCRdb copy retains only in-frame clones and omits some. The table has approximately 160,000 clones, roughly 80% seen once. The sequenced material came from peripheral blood. All receptors come from a man between 65 and 85 years old with acute or convalescent COVID-19.

V and J are TRBV24-1 and TRBJ2-1; the D gene is possibly TRBD1 (5 bases). The germline CDR1 and CDR2 sequences are KGHDR and SFDVKD. V dropped 4 bases and J dropped 3 bases, with 18 bases sitting between them. This CDR3 contains 17 residues. The CDR3 is CATSDRHRTPFYNEQFF. As DNA, the CDR3 is TGTGCCACCAGTGACCGCCACAGGACACCCTTCTACAATGAGCAGTTCTTC.

This chain connects TRBV3-1 (or the pseudogene TRBV3-2) to TRBJ1-3; no reliable D call. The CDR3 extends over 14 amino acids. The V and J ends lost 2 bases and 0 bases respectively, with 5 bases between them. Germline V gene sequence: CDR1 LGHDT, CDR2 YNNKEL (reference sequence). The CDR3 DNA reads TGTGCCAGCAGCCAACTCTTCTCTGGAAACACCATATATTTT. This codes for CASSQLFSGNTIYF.

The rearrangement links TRBV6-5 to TRBJ2-3; D gene ambiguous. Germline CDR1 is MNHEY and CDR2 is SVGAGI. CDR3 length: 11 residues. V gave up 6 bases and J gave up 8 bases, with 9 bases separating them. The CDR3 bases are TGTGCCAGCAGATCATGGCCTACGCAGTATTTT. Protein: CASRSWPTQYF.

The V gene is TRBV12-3 or TRBV12-4, the J gene TRBJ1-1; D may be TRBD1 (6 bases). The CDR3 totals 12 residues. Trimming cost V 5 bases and J 4 bases, with 8 bases left between them. CDR3 coding DNA: TGTGCCAGCAGTCGACAGGTCACTGAAGCTTTCTTT. As protein: CASSRQVTEAFF.

The rearrangement links TRBV19 to TRBJ2-5; 8 nucleotides agree with TRBD1. V lost 3 bases, J lost 5 bases, and 11 bases stayed unmatched. The CDR3 extends over 16 amino acids. Germline assignment: CDR1 LNHDA and CDR2 SQIVND (reference sequence). CDR3 DNA sequence: TGTGCCAGTAGTATCTACAGGGGGGCGGCCAGGGAGACCCAGTACTTC. This encodes CASSIYRGAARETQYF. The full variable domain, in which reference TRBV19 and TRBJ2-5 provide the parts outside the CDR3, is DGGITQSPKYLFRKEGQNVTLSCEQNLNHDAMYWYRQDPGQGLRLIYYSQIVNDFQKGDIAEGYSVSREKKESFPLTVTSAQKNPTAFYLCASSIYRGAARETQYFGPGTRLLVL.